These T cell receptor beta chains were read from a single sample in a study of early T cells in non-severe SARS-CoV-2 infection. Via MiXCR, TCRdb re-called the 5' RACE reads, giving one row per CDR3 protein. The repertoire holds some 45,000 distinct CDR3 sequences, roughly a tenth seen once, with roughly 5.5% in the top ten. The sample here was whole blood, taken at baseline. The receptors originated from an adult who was a healthcare worker with PCR-confirmed SARS-CoV-2 infection or an uninfected control (not recorded which). Both conserved end residues are trimmed from each CDR3. The D gene is left open where the match is weak.

j_gene | d_gene | v_gene | CDR3aa
TRBJ1-3 | NA | TRBV30 | AWCRGSSGNTIY
TRBJ2-3 | TRBD1 | TRBV28 | ASSLPGQGTDTQY
TRBJ2-7 | NA | TRBV10-1 | ASSESIRAGEQY
TRBJ2-7 | NA | TRBV20-1 | SALHGQKLLYEQY
TRBJ2-1 | TRBD2 | TRBV11-2 | ASSLSTSGGLYEQF
TRBJ2-7 | NA | TRBV3-1 | ASSQDLAATYEQY
TRBJ2-7 | TRBD1 | TRBV7-2 | ASSFGQGNYEQY
TRBJ1-6 | NA | TRBV28 | ASSPRVGSPLH
TRBJ1-6 | NA | TRBV6-1 | ASSETGGKGYSPLH
TRBJ1-6 | TRBD1 | TRBV5-1 | ASSLVPADRGNSPLH
TRBJ2-3 | NA | TRBV29-1 | SVNTDTRY
TRBJ2-7 | TRBD2 | TRBV3-1 | ASSRGLAGYNAYEQY
TRBJ2-5 | TRBD1 | TRBV3-1 | ASSRGQGQETQY
TRBJ2-7 | TRBD2 | TRBV6-2/TRBV6-3 | ASTTGGLTYEQY
TRBJ1-1 | NA | TRBV2 | ASSQWTEAF
TRBJ1-1 | NA | TRBV27 | VRGGVENTEAF
TRBJ2-3 | NA | TRBV7-9 | ASPSSVTDTQY
TRBJ2-7 | NA | TRBV4-3 | ASSQDIVGSYEQY
TRBJ1-6 | NA | TRBV27 | ASSLQDPNSPLH
TRBJ2-5 | TRBD2 | TRBV2 | ASSPGLAGGPETQY
TRBJ2-7 | TRBD2 | TRBV20-1 | STRLAAYEQY
TRBJ2-3 | TRBD1 | TRBV5-4 | ASSRQGSTDTQY
TRBJ2-7 | NA | TRBV18 | ASSSSAHSYEQY
TRBJ2-7 | NA | TRBV5-4 | ASSLAGSSYEQY
TRBJ1-3 | TRBD1 | TRBV2 | ASSTGTGSGNTIY
TRBJ2-7 | NA | TRBV5-1 | ASSLDHPYEQY
TRBJ2-1 | NA | TRBV30 | ACPTEYNEQF
TRBJ1-4 | NA | TRBV11-2 | ASSQSQTNEKLF
TRBJ1-1 | NA | TRBV11-3 | ASSVSSNTEAF
TRBJ1-5 | NA | TRBV25-1 | ASSESNQPQH
TRBJ2-7 | NA | TRBV5-1 | ASSSGGTGYEQY
TRBJ2-5 | NA | TRBV29-1 | SVAVGGETQY
TRBJ1-6 | TRBD1 | TRBV5-4 | ASSSDRESYNSPLH
TRBJ2-7 | TRBD2 | TRBV2 | ASKVSSGNSYEQY
TRBJ2-2 | NA | TRBV7-9 | ASSLPQNTGELF
TRBJ2-2 | NA | TRBV20-1 | SARGGSTGELF
TRBJ1-1 | NA | TRBV4-3 | ASSQDDRAGVREAF
TRBJ1-5 | NA | TRBV9 | ASSATQGTQPQH
TRBJ2-3 | NA | TRBV7-2 | ASSLSGSDTQF
TRBJ2-3 | TRBD2 | TRBV3-1 | ASRRGLAGVSRGTDTQY
TRBJ2-4 | NA | TRBV5-1 | ASSLDWDLGLAKNIQY
TRBJ1-1 | NA | TRBV10-2 | ASGAGMGTEAF
TRBJ2-2 | NA | TRBV6-5 | ASSYRQYNTGELF
TRBJ2-5 | TRBD2 | TRBV28 | ASISASGNQETQY
TRBJ2-1 | NA | TRBV2 | ASSGGTRNEQF